The TCR beta chain described here comes from a study of shared clonotypes between healthy human individuals. Repertoires were generated with immunoSEQ multiplex PCR, while TCRdb's copy carries only in-frame clones and drops some. The sample yields millions of clones, roughly 94% seen once. The CDR3 runs to 13 residues. V lost 3 bases and J lost 3, with 9 bases in between. Germline CDR1 GTSNPN, CDR2 SVGIG (reference sequence). This clone was observed a single time. What it binds is not known. Study-level results: Naive subsets, compared against memory subsets, generally had larger estimated richness values. Naive CD4 clonotypes overlapped across a handful of donors at approximately 5.3%. The study drew on few donors, limiting represented genetic and exposure-history diversity. Non-shared clonotypes had lower generation probabilities than clonotypes shared by all four sorted-subset donors.

This chain joins TRBV30 and TRBJ2-1, with D uncertain. The sequenced sample was naive CD4+ T cells sorted from blood. The subset here: CD45RA+ positively selected. The TCR originated in a man aged 18-30 years in good health. DNA for the CDR3: TGTGCCTGGAGGTTCGGTTTCTACAATGAGCAGTTCTTC. Residues: CAWRFGFYNEQFF.